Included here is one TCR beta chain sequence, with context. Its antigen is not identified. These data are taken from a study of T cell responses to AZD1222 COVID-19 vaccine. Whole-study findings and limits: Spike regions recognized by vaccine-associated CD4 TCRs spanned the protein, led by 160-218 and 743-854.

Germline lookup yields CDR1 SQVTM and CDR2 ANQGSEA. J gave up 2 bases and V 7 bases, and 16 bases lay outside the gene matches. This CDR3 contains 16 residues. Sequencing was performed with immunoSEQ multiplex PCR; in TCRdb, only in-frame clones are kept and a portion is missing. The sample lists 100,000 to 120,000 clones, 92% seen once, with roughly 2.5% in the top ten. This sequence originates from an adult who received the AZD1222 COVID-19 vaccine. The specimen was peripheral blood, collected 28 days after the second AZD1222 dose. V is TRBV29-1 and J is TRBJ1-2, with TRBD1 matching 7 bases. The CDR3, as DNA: TGCAGCGCCGGACAGGCTCGGAGAACCCGGAACTATGGCTACACCTTC. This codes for CSAGQARRTRNYGYTF.